This TCR beta chain is drawn from a study of OX40 agonist ivuxolimab in advanced cancers. Study-wide context: At 0.01 to 10 mg/kg, ivuxolimab was administered intravenously to patients every 2 weeks.

Trimming stripped 5 bases from V and 2 bases from J, with 10 bases between. The CDR3 is 13 residues long. Germline values: CDR1 LNHDA, CDR2 SQIVND (reference sequence). This clone was picked up a small number of times. Patients were excluded for autoimmune disease history or systemic immunosuppression. This table comes from immunoSEQ multiplex PCR, and its TCRdb copy is limited to in-frame clones, with some not included. The sample lists nearly 9,000 clones; 88% were seen once. The receptor comes from an adult with an advanced solid tumor such as melanoma, head and neck, liver or kidney cancer. The specimen was CD4+ or CD8+ T cells sorted from blood, collected in a trial of the OX40 agonist ivuxolimab. The rearrangement links TRBV19 to TRBJ2-7; no reliable D call. In DNA, the CDR3 is TGTGCCAGTAGTCGCACACATGCCTACGAGCAGTACTTC. Its protein product is CASSRTHAYEQYF. The full variable domain, with the rest looked up from reference TRBV19 and TRBJ2-7, is DGGITQSPKYLFRKEGQNVTLSCEQNLNHDAMYWYRQDPGQGLRLIYYSQIVNDFQKGDIAEGYSVSREKKESFPLTVTSAQKNPTAFYLCASSRTHAYEQYFGPGTRLTVT.